The next 13 T cell receptor beta chains were all read from a single sample in a study of CD8+CD57+ T cells in acquired aplastic anemia. Investigators profiled TCR beta VDJ and CDR3 from genomic DNA template. MiXCR, applied by TCRdb to the reads, yields one record per CDR3 protein. The data show 150,000 to 200,000 distinct CDR3 sequences, around 65% seen once. Sequencing was done on a sample of sorted CD4+, CD8+, or CD8+CD57+ T cells (not recorded which) from PBMCs. Source of these receptors: a human donor with severe aplastic anemia or a healthy control (not recorded which).

The chain carries TRBV10-3 and TRBJ1-1; the D is unclear. Trimming pared 3 bases from V and 2 bases from J, leaving 4 bases between. Germline V gene lookup returns CDR1 ENHRY and CDR2 SYGVKD. The CDR3 totals 12 residues. In DNA, the CDR3 is TGTGCCATCAGTGAAGATAACACTGAAGCTTTCTTT. Protein sequence: CAISEDNTEAFF.

This chain connects TRBV20-1 to TRBJ2-7; D might be TRBD1 or TRBD2, each matching 5 bases. Germline CDR1 DFQATT, CDR2 SNEGSKA (reference sequence). V lost 1 base, J lost 4 bases, and 14 bases lay in between. The CDR3 runs to 14 residues. The CDR3 bases are TGCAGTGCTAGAGTCCAGGGACCCAATTACGAGCAGTACTTC. Translating it yields CSARVQGPNYEQYF.

The table lists this clonotype with a few counts. The chain recombines TRBV29-1 with TRBJ2-1; D is unresolved. CDR1 SQVTM and CDR2 ANQGSEA come from the germline V gene. The V gene lost 7 bases and the J gene lost 3 bases, with 7 bases spanning the gap. The CDR3 contains 11 residues. The CDR3 spells CSATDYNEQFF. CDR3 sequence (DNA): TGCAGCGCCACCGACTACAATGAGCAGTTCTTC.

The chain is built from TRBV6-1 and TRBJ1-1; no clear D. From germline, CDR1 is MNHNS and CDR2 SASEGT. V was pared by 5 bases and J by 5 bases, with 12 bases between. The CDR3 sequence is 13 residues long. CDR3 sequence (DNA): TGTGCCAGCAGTTTAGGGAGCCGGACTGAAGCTTTCTTT. Protein product: CASSLGSRTEAFF.

CDR3 nucleotides: TGTGCCATCAGTGAAATGACAGACTCCTACGAGCAGTACTTC. It is translated as CAISEMTDSYEQYF. V and J are TRBV10-3 and TRBJ2-7, with D possibly matching TRBD1 (5 bases). CDR3 length: 14 residues. The germline CDR1 and CDR2 sequences are ENHRY and SYGVKD. The ends were cut back, 3 bases at V and 0 bases at J, with 9 bases in the middle.

The chain employs TRBV20-1 and TRBJ2-5; D ambiguous. The germline gives CDR1 DFQATT, CDR2 SNEGSKA (reference sequence). The CDR3 is 11 amino acids. Trimming left V 3 bases short and J 7 bases short, with 9 bases between. The CDR3 spells CSASITGTQYF. The CDR3 DNA sequence: TGCAGTGCTAGTATTACGGGGACCCAGTACTTC.

This chain links TRBV7-8 with TRBJ1-2, with a possible D match to TRBD1 (5 bases). The CDR3 covers 15 residues. CDR1 is SGHVS, CDR2 FQNEAQ, per germline. V was clipped by 1 base and J by 3 bases, with 12 bases between them. In DNA, the CDR3 is TGTGCCAGCAGCTTAGATTCCAGGGATCACTATGGCTACACCTTC. Protein: CASSLDSRDHYGYTF.

The V call is TRBV12-3 or TRBV12-4, the J call TRBJ2-5; 7 bases align to TRBD2. This CDR3 is 15 amino acids long. V dropped 10 bases and J dropped 4; count of bases not matched to a gene: 15. CDR3 residues: CANGTPGGTGETQYF. The CDR3 DNA is TGTGCCAACGGGACCCCGGGGGGAACGGGAGAGACCCAGTACTTC.

Regarding this clonotype: This may be a read error, as it is one base from a much larger clone. The chain has TRBV27 and TRBJ2-5; the D is unclear. This CDR3 is built from 15 residues. Trimming left V 1 base short and J 1 base short, with 10 bases between. The germline V gene encodes CDR1 MNHEY and CDR2 SMNVEV (reference sequence). The CDR3 is CASSLLQDSQETQYF. Written as DNA, the CDR3 is TGTGCCAGCAGTTTATTGCAGGATAGCCAAGAGACCCAGTACTTC.

This clonotype was recorded at least ten times. The chain uses TRBV4-2 and TRBJ1-1, with no clear D. Germline lookup yields CDR1 LGHNA and CDR2 YNFKEQ. V shed 1 base and J shed 11 bases, with 17 bases lying between them. This CDR3 is 14 amino acids long. CDR3 region: CASSQARPNGRAFF. The DNA of the CDR3 is TGTGCCAGCAGCCAAGCACGACCCAACGGGCGTGCTTTCTTT.

V gene TRBV15 combines with J gene TRBJ1-1; D possibly corresponds to TRBD1 (6 bases). The germline V gene has CDR1 LNHNV and CDR2 YYDKDF (reference sequence). CDR3 length: 17 residues. Trimming pared 0 bases from V and 1 base from J, leaving 15 bases between. CDR3 sequence: CATSRDAGGGRNTEAFF. CDR3 bases: TGTGCCACCAGCAGAGACGCCGGTGGGGGCCGGAACACTGAAGCTTTCTTT. Filled out from reference TRBV15 and TRBJ1-1, the complete variable domain reads DAMVIQNPRYQVTQFGKPVTLSCSQTLNHNVMYWYQQKSSQAPKLLFHYYDKDFNNEADTPDNFQSRRPNTSFCFLDIRSPGLGDTAMYLCATSRDAGGGRNTEAFFGQGTRLTVV.

The chain couples TRBV2 to TRBJ1-5; D gene unclear. The germline V gene encodes CDR1 SNHLY and CDR2 FYNNEI. Trimming stripped 6 bases from V and 4 bases from J, with 7 bases between. This CDR3 contains 12 residues. The CDR3 nucleotides read TGTGCCAGCAGGCGCATAAATCAGCCCCAGCATTTT. Amino acid sequence: CASRRINQPQHF.

In its sample, this clonotype was seen a few times. J is TRBJ1-2 and V is TRBV2, with 7 bases aligning to TRBD1. V lost 10 bases and J lost 9; bases outside the gene matches: 8. The germline V gene has CDR1 SNHLY and CDR2 FYNNEI. The CDR3 has 11 amino acids. CDR3 nucleotide sequence: TGTGCCACCAAGCCGGACAGGCGCTACACCTTC. Translation gives CATKPDRRYTF. The entire variable domain, with the rest obtained from reference TRBV2 and TRBJ1-2, is as follows: EPEVTQTPSHQVTQMGQEVILRCVPISNHLYFYWYRQILGQKVEFLVSFYNNEISEKSEIFDDQFSVERPDGSNFTLKIRSTKLEDSAMYFCATKPDRRYTFGSGTRLTVV.